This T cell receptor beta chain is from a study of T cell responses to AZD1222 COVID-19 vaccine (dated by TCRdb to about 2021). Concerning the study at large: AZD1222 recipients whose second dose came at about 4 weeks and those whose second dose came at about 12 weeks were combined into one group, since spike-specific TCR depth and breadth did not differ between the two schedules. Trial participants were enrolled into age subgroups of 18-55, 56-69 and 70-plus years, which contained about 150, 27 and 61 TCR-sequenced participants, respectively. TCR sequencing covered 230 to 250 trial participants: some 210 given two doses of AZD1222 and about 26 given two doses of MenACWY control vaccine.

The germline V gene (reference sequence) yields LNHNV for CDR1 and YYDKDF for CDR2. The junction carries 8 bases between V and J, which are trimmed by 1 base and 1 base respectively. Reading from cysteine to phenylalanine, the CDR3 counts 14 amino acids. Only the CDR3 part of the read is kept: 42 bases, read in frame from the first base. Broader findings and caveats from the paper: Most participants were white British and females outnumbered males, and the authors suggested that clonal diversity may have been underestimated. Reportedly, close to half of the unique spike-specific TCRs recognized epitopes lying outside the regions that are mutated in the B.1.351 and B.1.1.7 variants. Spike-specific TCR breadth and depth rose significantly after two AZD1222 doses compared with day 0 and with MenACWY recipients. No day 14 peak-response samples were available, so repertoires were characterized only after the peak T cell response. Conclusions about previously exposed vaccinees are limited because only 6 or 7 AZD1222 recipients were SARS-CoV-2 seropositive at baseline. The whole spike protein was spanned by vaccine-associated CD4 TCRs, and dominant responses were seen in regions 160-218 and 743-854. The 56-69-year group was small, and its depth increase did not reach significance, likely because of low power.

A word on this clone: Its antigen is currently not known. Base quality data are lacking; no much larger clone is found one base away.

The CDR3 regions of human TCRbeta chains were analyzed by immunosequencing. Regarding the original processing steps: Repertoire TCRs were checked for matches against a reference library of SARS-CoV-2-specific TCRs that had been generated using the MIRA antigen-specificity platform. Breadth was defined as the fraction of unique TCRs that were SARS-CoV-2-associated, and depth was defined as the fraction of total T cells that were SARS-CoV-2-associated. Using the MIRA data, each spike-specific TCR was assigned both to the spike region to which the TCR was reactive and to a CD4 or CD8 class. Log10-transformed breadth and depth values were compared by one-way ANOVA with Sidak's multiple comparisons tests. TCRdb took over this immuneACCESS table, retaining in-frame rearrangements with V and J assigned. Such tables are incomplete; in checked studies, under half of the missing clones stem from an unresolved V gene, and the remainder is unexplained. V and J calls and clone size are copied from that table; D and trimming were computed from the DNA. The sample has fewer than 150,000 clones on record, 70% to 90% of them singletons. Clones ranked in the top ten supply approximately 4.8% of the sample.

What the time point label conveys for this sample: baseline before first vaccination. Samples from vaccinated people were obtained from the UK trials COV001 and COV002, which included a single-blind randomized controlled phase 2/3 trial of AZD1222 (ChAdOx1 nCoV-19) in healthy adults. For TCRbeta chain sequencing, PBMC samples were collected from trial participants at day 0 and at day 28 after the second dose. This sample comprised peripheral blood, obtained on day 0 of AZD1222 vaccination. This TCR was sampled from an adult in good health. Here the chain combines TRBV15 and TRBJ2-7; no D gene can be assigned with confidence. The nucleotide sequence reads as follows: TGTGCCACCAGCAGAGCCTTCGCGTCCTACGAGCAGTACTTC. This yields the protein CATSRAFASYEQYF.